This T cell receptor (beta chain) was found in a study of T cells expressing NK-cell markers. Study context: The TCR beta repertoires were obtained from sorted CD3+CD56+NKG2C+, CD3+CD56+NKG2C- and CD3+CD56-NKG2C+ T cells.

Findings and limits, study-wide: Whether the expanded NKG2C+ T cell clones recognized HCMV remained unclear. A handful of donors likewise had their CD3+CD56-NKG2C+ fraction led by these clonotypes.

The CDR3 runs to 17 residues. Germline V lookup: CDR1 SEHNR, CDR2 FQNEAQ (reference sequence). cDNA encoding TCR beta was synthesized via 5'RACE template switching incorporating UMIs. One entry per CDR3 protein, without DNA, is what TCRdb gives after re-calling the 5' RACE reads. This sample's clone table lists 500,000 to 700,000 distinct CDR3 sequences. About this clonotype: Its cognate antigen is unknown.

The origin of this receptor is a man younger than 30 in good health. The rearrangement uses TRBV7-9 and TRBJ2-7; the D gene TCRdb calls, TRBD2, cannot be checked with no DNA. Input material: blood T cells: a sorted CD56 or NKG2C T cell subset, CD4+ or CD8+ T cells, or bulk PBMC T cells (not recorded which). CDR3 sequence reads: CASSTPVSGSSPYEQYF.